These 3 T cell receptor beta chains came from one sample sequenced in a study of blood T cell repertoires in COVID-19. Produced via immunoSEQ multiplex PCR; TCRdb's table is partial and in-frame only. The top ten clones hold under 2% of a sample with nearly 250,000 clones, around nine tenths of them seen once. What was sequenced was peripheral blood. These receptors all come from an older woman who had recovered from COVID-19.

V and J are TRBV5-1 and TRBJ2-1, with 8 bases identical to TRBD1. CDR3 size: 14 residues. V trimming: 4 bases; J trimming: 6 bases; junction bases outside the gene matches: 6. The germline V gene encodes CDR1 SGHRS and CDR2 YFSETQ. The CDR3: CASSVGQGGNEQFF. The CDR3 DNA is TGCGCCAGCAGCGTAGGACAGGGCGGCAATGAGCAGTTCTTC.

Comment on this clone: At one boundary the junction diverges from the germline segment, which might be a read error. The genes are TRBV5-4 and TRBJ2-3, with D perhaps matching TRBD2 (6 bases). The CDR3 is 15 residues long. Germline CDR1 is SGHNT and CDR2 is YYREEE (reference sequence). The chain's CDR3 is CASTLRDLAPDTQYF. In nucleotides, the CDR3 is TGTGCCAGCACCTTGCGGGACTTAGCCCCTGATACGCAGTATTTT.

The chain links TRBV29-1 to TRBJ1-1; D remains unclear. Germline V lookup: CDR1 SQVTM, CDR2 ANQGSEA. The CDR3 runs to 15 residues. The V end was cut by 2 bases, the J end by 3 bases, with 16 bases between. CDR3 in DNA: TGCAGCGTTGAAATCTTTTTCGGGTTGGACACTGAAGCTTTCTTT. Protein product: CSVEIFFGLDTEAFF.